The present T cell receptor beta chain was sequenced within a study of cytomegalovirus exposure and HLA in healthy donors. Germline-derived CDR1 and CDR2 are LNHDA and SQIVND (reference sequence). Trimming cost V 1 base and J 1 base, with 10 bases left between them. The CDR3 sequence is 15 residues long. General observations from the study: In a later analysis, at a false discovery rate of 0.05, roughly 16,000 TCR beta sequences matched HLA alleles. Per published accounts, TCR beta sequences correctly predicted the HLA-A and HLA-B alleles of most subjects. Follow-up analysis later connected one missense variant in DCLRE1C with trimming of TCR beta V- and J-genes.

The PCR employed 60 Vbeta primers together with 13 Jbeta primers. Assay: immunoSEQ multiplex PCR; the TCRdb copy retains only in-frame clones and omits some. Among about 120,000 clones listed, about 11% were seen once. This clone was seen only a few times. Its matching antigen is unknown. This clonotype originated in a woman younger than 35 in good health and CMV-seropositive. Sequencing was carried out using PBMCs. The genes are TRBV19 and TRBJ1-1, with D maybe TRBD1 (5 bases). The CDR3 protein is CASSIVWGGNTEAFF. DNA for the CDR3: TGTGCCAGTAGTATAGTATGGGGCGGGAACACTGAAGCTTTCTTT. Full variable domain (remainder filled in from reference TRBV19 and TRBJ1-1): DGGITQSPKYLFRKEGQNVTLSCEQNLNHDAMYWYRQDPGQGLRLIYYSQIVNDFQKGDIAEGYSVSREKKESFPLTVTSAQKNPTAFYLCASSIVWGGNTEAFFGQGTRLTVV.